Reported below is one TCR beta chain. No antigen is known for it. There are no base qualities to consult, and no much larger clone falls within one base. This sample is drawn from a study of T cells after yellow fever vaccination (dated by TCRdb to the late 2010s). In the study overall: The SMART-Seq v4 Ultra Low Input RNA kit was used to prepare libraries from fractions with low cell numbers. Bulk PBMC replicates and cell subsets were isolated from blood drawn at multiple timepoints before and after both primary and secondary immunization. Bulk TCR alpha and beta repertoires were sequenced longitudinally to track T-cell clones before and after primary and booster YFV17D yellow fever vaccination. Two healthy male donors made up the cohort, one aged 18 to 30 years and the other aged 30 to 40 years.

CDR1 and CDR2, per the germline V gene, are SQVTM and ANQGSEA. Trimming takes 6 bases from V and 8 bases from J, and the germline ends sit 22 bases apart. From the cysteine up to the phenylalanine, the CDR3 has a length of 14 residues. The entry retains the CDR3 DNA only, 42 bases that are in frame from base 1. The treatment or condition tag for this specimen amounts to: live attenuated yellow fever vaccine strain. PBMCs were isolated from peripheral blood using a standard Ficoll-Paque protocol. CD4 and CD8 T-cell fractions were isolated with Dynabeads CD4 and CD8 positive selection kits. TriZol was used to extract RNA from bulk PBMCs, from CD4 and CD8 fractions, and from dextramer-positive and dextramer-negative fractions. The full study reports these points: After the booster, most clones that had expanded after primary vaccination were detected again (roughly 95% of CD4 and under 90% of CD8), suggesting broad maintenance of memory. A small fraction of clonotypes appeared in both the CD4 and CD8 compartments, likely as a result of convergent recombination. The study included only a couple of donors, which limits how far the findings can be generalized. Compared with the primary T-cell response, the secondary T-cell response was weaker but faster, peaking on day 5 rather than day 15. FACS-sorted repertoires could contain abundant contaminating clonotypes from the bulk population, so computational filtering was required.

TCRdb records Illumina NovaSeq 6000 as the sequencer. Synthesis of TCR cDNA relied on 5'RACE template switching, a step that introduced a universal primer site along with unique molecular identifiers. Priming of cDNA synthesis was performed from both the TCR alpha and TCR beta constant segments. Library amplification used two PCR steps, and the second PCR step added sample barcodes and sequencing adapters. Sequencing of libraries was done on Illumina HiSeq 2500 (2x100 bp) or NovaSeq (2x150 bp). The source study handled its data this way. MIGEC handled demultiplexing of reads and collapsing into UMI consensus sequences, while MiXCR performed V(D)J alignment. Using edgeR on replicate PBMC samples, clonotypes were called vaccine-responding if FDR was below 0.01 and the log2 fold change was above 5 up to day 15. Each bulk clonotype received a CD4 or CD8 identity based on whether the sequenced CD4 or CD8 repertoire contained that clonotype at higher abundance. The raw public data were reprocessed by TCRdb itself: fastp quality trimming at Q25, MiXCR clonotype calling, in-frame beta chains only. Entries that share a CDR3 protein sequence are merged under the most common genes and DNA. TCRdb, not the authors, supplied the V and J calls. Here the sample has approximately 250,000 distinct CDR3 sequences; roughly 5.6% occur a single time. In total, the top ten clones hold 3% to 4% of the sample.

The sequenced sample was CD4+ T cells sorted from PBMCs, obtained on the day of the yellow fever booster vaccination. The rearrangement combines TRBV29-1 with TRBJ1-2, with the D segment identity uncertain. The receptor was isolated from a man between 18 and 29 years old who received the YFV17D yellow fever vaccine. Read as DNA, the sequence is TGCAGCGTCCTCCCCCAGGCCCCGTCGCCGGGCTACACCTTC. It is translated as CSVLPQAPSPGYTF.